This T cell receptor (beta chain) was found in a study of blood T cell repertoires in COVID-19. Study at large: Sample material is recorded as cDNA or gDNA derived from T cells, B-cell-depleted T cells, or PBMCs.

The participants were between roughly 18 and 89 years old and came from about two dozen US areas. The CDR3 runs to 17 residues. CDR1 and CDR2 (germline): SGHRS, YFSETQ. Trimming cost V 4 bases and J 5 bases; bases outside gene matches: 14. Data came from immunoSEQ multiplex PCR; TCRdb stores just in-frame clones and leaves some out. This repertoire shows about 250,000 clones, 70% to 90% found once; its top ten account for 15% to 19%. The sequenced sample was PBMCs or T cells enriched from blood (not recorded which). The rearrangement joins TRBV5-1 to TRBJ2-7; TRBD2 matches at 11 bases. This clonotype was obtained from a man aged 18 to 30 who had recovered from COVID-19. The CDR3 DNA reads TGCGCCAGCAGCCAAAACGTATTAGCGGGAGGGCCCCACGAGCAGTACTTC. This gives the protein CASSQNVLAGGPHEQYF.